One sample yielded the 10 T cell receptor beta chains listed below, sequenced in a study of OX40 agonist ivuxolimab in advanced cancers. TCRdb's table, derived via immunoSEQ multiplex PCR, lists solely in-frame clones and lacks some. The table shows some 66,000 clones, with around 83% occurring only once. The sequenced sample was CD4+ or CD8+ T cells sorted from blood, obtained in a trial of the OX40 agonist ivuxolimab. These receptors came from an adult with an advanced solid tumor such as melanoma, head and neck, liver or kidney cancer.

The chain couples TRBV11-2 to TRBJ2-7; 9 bases line up with TRBD2. The germline gives CDR1 SGHAT, CDR2 FQNNGV. V lost 5 bases and J lost 1; bases outside the gene matches: 9. CDR3 length: 16 residues. The CDR3 sequence: CASSLTSGRTSYEQYF. As DNA, the CDR3 is TGTGCCAGCAGCCTGACTAGCGGACGTACTTCCTACGAGCAGTACTTC.

The count of this clone is one. The chain uses TRBV10-2 and TRBJ1-1, with a possible D match to TRBD1 (6 bases). The CDR3 contains 15 residues. The V gene lost 2 bases and the J gene lost 0 bases, with 10 bases spanning the gap. Looked up from germline, CDR1 is WSHSY and CDR2 is SAAADI. The CDR3 DNA reads TGCGCCAGCAGTGAGCAGGGGATTATGAACACTGAAGCTTTCTTT. Its protein is CASSEQGIMNTEAFF.

The CDR3 sequence is CSVEGQGVGNTIYF. Written as DNA, the CDR3 is TGCAGCGTTGAAGGACAGGGTGTGGGAAACACCATATATTTT. The J gene is TRBJ1-3, the V gene TRBV29-1; 7 nucleotides align to TRBD1. After removal of 1 base from V and 4 bases from J, the junction contained 4 bases not matched to a gene. Per germline, CDR1 SQVTM and CDR2 ANQGSEA. The CDR3 is 14 residues long. Filled out from reference TRBV29-1 and TRBJ1-3, the complete variable domain reads SAVISQKPSRDICQRGTSLTIQCQVDSQVTMMFWYRQQPGQSLTLIATANQGSEATYESGFVIDKFPISRPNLTFSTLTVSNMSPEDSSIYLCSVEGQGVGNTIYFGEGSWLTVV.

This chain uses TRBV7-2 with TRBJ2-1; the D gene is possibly TRBD2 (6 bases). V lost 0 bases to trimming and J lost 9 bases, with 21 bases between them. The CDR3 is 17 amino acids. Germline V gene sequence: CDR1 SGHTA, CDR2 FQGNSA. CDR3 sequence reads: CASSLAGGTEVGFEQFF. In nucleotides, the CDR3 is TGTGCCAGCAGCTTAGCAGGCGGGACCGAAGTGGGGTTTGAGCAGTTCTTC.

The table lists this clone with a few counts. This chain joins TRBV28 and TRBJ1-5; TRBD1 matches at 7 bases. Trimming cost V 10 bases and J 9 bases; bases outside gene matches: 9. Germline CDR1 is MDHEN and CDR2 is SYDVKM. The length of the CDR3 is 12 residues. The CDR3 nucleotides are TGTGCCATCACACGACAGGGCGCGCCCCAGCATTTT. Translated: CAITRQGAPQHF.

The chain combines TRBV5-1 with TRBJ2-7, with 7 bases fitting TRBD1. Germline CDR1 is SGHRS and CDR2 is YFSETQ. The CDR3 loop spans 16 amino acids. With V trimmed by 4 bases and J by 0 bases, 10 bases remained unmatched. CDR3 coding DNA: TGCGCCAGCAGCCCTAGGACGACAGGGAGCTCCTACGAGCAGTACTTC. Translating it yields CASSPRTTGSSYEQYF.

The chain recombines TRBV30 with TRBJ2-1, with D hard to call. Germline V gives CDR1 GTSNPN, CDR2 SVGIG (reference sequence). The CDR3 sequence is 12 residues long. V was clipped by 0 bases and J by 10 bases, with 10 bases between them. The CDR3 spells CAWSVRAGEQFF. CDR3 nucleotide sequence: TGTGCCTGGAGTGTACGTGCCGGCGAGCAGTTCTTC. The variable domain in full, completed from reference TRBV30 and TRBJ2-1, reads SQTIHQWPATLVQPVGSPLSLECTVEGTSNPNLYWYRQAAGRGLQLLFYSVGIGQISSEVPQNLSASRPQDRQFILSSKKLLLSDSGFYLCAWSVRAGEQFFGPGTRLTVL.

This chain links TRBV18 with TRBJ1-4; D not resolved. The germline V gene has CDR1 KGHSH and CDR2 LQKENI. The V gene lost 0 bases and the J gene lost 6 bases, with 11 bases spanning the gap. The CDR3 is made up of 15 amino acids. The CDR3 bases are TGTGCCAGCTCACCACCGTCCGGACGGTATGAAAAACTGTTTTTT. Its protein product is CASSPPSGRYEKLFF. Filled out from reference TRBV18 and TRBJ1-4, the complete variable domain reads NAGVMQNPRHLVRRRGQEARLRCSPMKGHSHVYWYRQLPEEGLKFMVYLQKENIIDESGMPKERFSAEFPKEGPSILRIQQVVRGDSAAYFCASSPPSGRYEKLFFGSGTQLSVL.

V usage is TRBV29-1 and J usage is TRBJ2-1; D is possibly TRBD1 (5 bases). The CDR3 extends over 13 amino acids. V was pared by 6 bases and J by 8 bases, with 17 bases between. The germline V gene has CDR1 SQVTM and CDR2 ANQGSEA. Written as DNA, the CDR3 is TGCAGCGTCAAATTTTCGCAGGGCGATGAGCAGTTCTTC. This gives the protein CSVKFSQGDEQFF.

The chain combines TRBV19 with TRBJ2-5; 9 nucleotides align to TRBD2. The CDR3 length is 14 residues. J lost 5 bases, V lost 5 bases, and 6 bases had no gene match. Looked up from germline, CDR1 is LNHDA and CDR2 is SQIVND (reference sequence). The CDR3 region has the DNA TGTGCCAGTAGTGGGGGACTAGCAGTCGAGACCCAGTACTTC. It specifies CASSGGLAVETQYF.